Included here is one T cell receptor beta chain sequence, with context. It lacks a known antigen. No much larger clonotype is one base removed from it; base qualities were not supplied. In the prospective study, participants were roughly 18 to 100 years old, resided in approximately 25 geographic areas of the United States, and were enrolled through a virtual design. In the prospective study, cohorts were assigned on the basis of participant-reported clinical history obtained from a screening survey and a study questionnaire. Mobile phlebotomists in the prospective study collected whole blood, serum and a nasopharyngeal or oropharyngeal swab from every participant. Over a 2-month period, participants in the prospective study had the option of providing additional blood draws and questionnaires. Before DNA extraction, prospective study blood samples were shipped either frozen or at room temperature.

TCRbeta CDR3 regions were amplified from genomic DNA using the immunoSEQ Assay, a bias-controlled multiplex PCR. From the authors' description of their analysis: The number of nucleated cells in each sample was estimated by amplification of reference gene primers within the assay. To quantify the absolute abundance of each unique TCRbeta CDR3 rearrangement, sequence reads were collapsed and filtered. Productive Simpson clonality was computed per sample as the square root of Simpson's diversity index over productive rearrangements. The clones in this table, taken by TCRdb from immuneACCESS, are in-frame only. Not every clone is retained; where verified, under half of the shortfall comes from an unresolved V gene, and the cause of the rest is unknown. V and J calls and clone size come straight from that table; D and trimming were deduced from the DNA. The sample table shows roughly 260,000 clones, and around 90% are seen once. The top ten constitute about 6% of the sample.

V is pared back by 0 bases and J by 5 bases, with 15 bases lying between the germline termini. CDR1 and CDR2 are drawn from the germline V gene: MGHRA, YSYEKL. The CDR3, cysteine through phenylalanine, is 16 amino acids long. The DNA shown is the 48-base CDR3, in frame from base 1. This entry is derived from a study of blood T cell repertoires in COVID-19 (dated by TCRdb to the early 2020s). Study-wide context: Samples from collaborators originated in the United States, Italy and Spain and spanned both the acute and convalescent phases of COVID-19. The prospective study material was composed of cDNA or gDNA derived from T cells, B-cell-depleted T cells, or PBMCs. Subjects who had been exposed to COVID-19, were actively infected with it, or had recovered from it provided the deeply sampled blood TCRbeta repertoires that made up the dataset. A freely available public database, intended as a resource for researchers studying the immune response to SARS-CoV-2, is where the repertoires were released. The samples were drawn from the first 160 participants of the ongoing ImmuneRACE study and from 950 to 1,500 subjects provided by 6 global collaborators. Nearly every sample came with metadata listing a de-identified subject ID, COVID-19 status, age in years and sex. Where available, HLA class I and class II types were obtained from metadata supplied by the sample provider rather than from assay-based typing.

Broad study findings and their caveats: Clinical and demographic metadata were provided uncurated, with the amount varying by source and participant.

The sequence links TRBV4-1 to TRBJ2-3, and TRBD1 may be the D gene, going by 6 matching bases. This TCR was recovered from a woman aged 25 to 39 with acute COVID-19. Sequencing was performed on PBMCs or T cells enriched from blood (not recorded which). The nucleotide sequence reads as follows: TGCGCCAGCAGCCAAGATTCGCCCTCCAGGGGAGATACGCAGTATTTT. This codes for CASSQDSPSRGDTQYF.